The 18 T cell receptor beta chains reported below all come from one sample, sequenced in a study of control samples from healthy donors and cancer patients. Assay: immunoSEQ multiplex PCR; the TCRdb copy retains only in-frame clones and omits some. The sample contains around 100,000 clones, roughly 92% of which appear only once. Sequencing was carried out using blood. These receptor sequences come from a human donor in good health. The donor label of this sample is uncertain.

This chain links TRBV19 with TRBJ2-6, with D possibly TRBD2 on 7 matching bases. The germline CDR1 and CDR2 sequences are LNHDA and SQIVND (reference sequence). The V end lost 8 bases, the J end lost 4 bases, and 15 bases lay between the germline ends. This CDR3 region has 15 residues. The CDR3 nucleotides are TGTGCCAGTGGGGGCGGGGGTACAGGGGCCAACGTCCTGACTTTC. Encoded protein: CASGGGGTGANVLTF.

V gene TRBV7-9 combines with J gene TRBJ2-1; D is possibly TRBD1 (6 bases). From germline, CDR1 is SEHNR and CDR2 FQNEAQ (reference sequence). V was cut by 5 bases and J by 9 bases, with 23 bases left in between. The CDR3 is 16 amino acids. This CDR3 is CASSPERVQGMGEQFF. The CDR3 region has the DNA TGTGCCAGCAGCCCCGAGCGAGTACAGGGAATGGGTGAGCAGTTCTTC.

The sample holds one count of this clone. CDR3: CASSLKGQGPNNSPLHF. The CDR3 coding sequence is TGCGCCAGCAGTTTAAAGGGGCAGGGCCCGAATAATTCACCCCTCCACTTT. The rearrangement uses TRBV5-1 and TRBJ1-6; a possible D gene is TRBD1 (5 bases). Trimming stripped 5 bases from V and 5 bases from J, with 20 bases between. The V gene's germline CDR1 is SGHRS and CDR2 YFSETQ. CDR3 length equals 17 residues.

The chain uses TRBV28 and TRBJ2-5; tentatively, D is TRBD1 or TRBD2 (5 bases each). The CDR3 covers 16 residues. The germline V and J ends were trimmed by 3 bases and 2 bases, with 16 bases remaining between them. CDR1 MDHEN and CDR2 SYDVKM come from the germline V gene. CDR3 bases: TGTGCCAGCAGTTTGGGGCGGGTGGGGTGGCAAGAGACCCAGTACTTC. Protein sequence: CASSLGRVGWQETQYF.

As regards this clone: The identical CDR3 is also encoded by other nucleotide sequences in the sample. CDR3 region: CASSFSGNTIYF. The CDR3 DNA reads as TGTGCCAGCAGCTTCTCAGGGAACACCATATATTTT. The chain is built from TRBV5-5 and TRBJ1-3, with D perhaps TRBD1 (5 bases). CDR1 SGHKS and CDR2 YYEKEE come from the germline V gene (reference sequence). The CDR3 spans 12 residues. Trimming stripped 2 bases from V and 7 bases from J, with 7 bases between.

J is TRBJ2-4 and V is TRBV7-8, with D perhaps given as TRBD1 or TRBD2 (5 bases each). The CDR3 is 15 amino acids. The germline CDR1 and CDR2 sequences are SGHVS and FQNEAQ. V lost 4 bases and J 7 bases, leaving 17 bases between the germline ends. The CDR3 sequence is CASSSLGGGGNIQYF. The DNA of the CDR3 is TGTGCCAGCAGCTCCCTTGGTGGGGGTGGGAACATTCAGTACTTC.

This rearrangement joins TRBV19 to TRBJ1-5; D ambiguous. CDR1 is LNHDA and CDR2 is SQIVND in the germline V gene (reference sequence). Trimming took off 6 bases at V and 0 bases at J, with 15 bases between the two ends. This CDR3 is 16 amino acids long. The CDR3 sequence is CASSRAGRTSNQPQHF. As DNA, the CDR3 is TGTGCCAGTAGCCGGGCCGGGAGGACTAGCAATCAGCCCCAGCATTTT.

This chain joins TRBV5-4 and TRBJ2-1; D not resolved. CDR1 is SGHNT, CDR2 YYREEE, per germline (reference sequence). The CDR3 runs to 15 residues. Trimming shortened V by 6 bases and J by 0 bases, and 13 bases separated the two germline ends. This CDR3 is CASTSDRFSYNEQFF. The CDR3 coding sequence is TGTGCCAGCACCTCGGACCGGTTCTCCTACAATGAGCAGTTCTTC.

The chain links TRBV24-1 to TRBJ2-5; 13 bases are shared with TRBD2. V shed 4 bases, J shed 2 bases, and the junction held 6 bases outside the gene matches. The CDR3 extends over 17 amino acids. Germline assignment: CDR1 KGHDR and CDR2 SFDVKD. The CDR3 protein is CATSEGLAGARQETQYF. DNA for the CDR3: TGTGCCACCAGTGAAGGACTAGCGGGGGCCCGACAAGAGACCCAGTACTTC.

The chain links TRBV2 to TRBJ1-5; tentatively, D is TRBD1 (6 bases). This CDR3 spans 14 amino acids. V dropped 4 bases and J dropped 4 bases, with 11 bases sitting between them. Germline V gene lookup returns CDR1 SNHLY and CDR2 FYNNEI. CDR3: CASSADRQNQPQHF. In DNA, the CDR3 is TGTGCCAGCAGTGCCGACAGGCAGAATCAGCCCCAGCATTTT.

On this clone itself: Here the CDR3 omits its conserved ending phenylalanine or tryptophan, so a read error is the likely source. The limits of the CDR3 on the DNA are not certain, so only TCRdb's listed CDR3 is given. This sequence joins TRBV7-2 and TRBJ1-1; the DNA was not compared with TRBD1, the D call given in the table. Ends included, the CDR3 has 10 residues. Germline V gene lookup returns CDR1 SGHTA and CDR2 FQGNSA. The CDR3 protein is CASRPWGLDL.

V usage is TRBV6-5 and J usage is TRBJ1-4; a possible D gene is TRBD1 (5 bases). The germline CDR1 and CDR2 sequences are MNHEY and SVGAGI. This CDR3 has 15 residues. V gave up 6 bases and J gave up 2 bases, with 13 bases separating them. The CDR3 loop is CASSRARQTNEKLFF. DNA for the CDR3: TGTGCCAGCAGCCGCGCGCGACAGACTAATGAAAAACTGTTTTTT.

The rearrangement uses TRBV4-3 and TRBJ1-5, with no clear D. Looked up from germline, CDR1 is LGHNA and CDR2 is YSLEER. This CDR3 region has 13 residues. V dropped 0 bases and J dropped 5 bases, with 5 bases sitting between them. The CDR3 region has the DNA TGCGCCAGCAGCCAAGAGATCCATCAGCCCCAGCATTTT. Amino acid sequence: CASSQEIHQPQHF.

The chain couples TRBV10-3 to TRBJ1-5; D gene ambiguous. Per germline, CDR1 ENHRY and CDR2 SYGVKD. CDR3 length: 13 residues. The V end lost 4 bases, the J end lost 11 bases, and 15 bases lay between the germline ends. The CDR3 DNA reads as TGTGCCATCAGTGCCACGGAAGAGGGATCCCAGCATTTT. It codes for CAISATEEGSQHF.

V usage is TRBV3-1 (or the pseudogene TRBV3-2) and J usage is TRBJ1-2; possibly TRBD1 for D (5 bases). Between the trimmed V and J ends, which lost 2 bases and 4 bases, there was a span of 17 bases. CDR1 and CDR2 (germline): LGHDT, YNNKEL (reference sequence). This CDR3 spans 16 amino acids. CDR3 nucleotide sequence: TGTGCCAGCAGCCAACTTGCCAGGGATCCCTTCTATGGCTACACCTTC. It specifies CASSQLARDPFYGYTF.

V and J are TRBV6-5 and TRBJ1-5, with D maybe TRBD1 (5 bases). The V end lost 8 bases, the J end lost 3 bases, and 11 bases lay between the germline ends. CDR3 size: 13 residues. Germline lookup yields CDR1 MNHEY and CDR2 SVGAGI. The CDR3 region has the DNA TGTGCCAGCGGTTGGGGGGACAATCAGCCCCAGCATTTT. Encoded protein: CASGWGDNQPQHF.

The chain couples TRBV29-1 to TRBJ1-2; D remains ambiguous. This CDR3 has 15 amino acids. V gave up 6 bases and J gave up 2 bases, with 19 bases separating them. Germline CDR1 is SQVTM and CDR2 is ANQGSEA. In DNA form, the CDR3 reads TGCAGCGTGAACGGGGAAAGCTTGTCCAACTATGGCTACACCTTC. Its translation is CSVNGESLSNYGYTF.

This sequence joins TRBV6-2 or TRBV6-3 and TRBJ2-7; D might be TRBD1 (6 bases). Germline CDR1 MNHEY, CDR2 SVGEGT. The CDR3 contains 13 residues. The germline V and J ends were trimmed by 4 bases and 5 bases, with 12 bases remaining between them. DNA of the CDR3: TGTGCCAGCAGTTGGGCAGGGGAAGACGAGCAGTACGTC. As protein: CASSWAGEDEQYV.